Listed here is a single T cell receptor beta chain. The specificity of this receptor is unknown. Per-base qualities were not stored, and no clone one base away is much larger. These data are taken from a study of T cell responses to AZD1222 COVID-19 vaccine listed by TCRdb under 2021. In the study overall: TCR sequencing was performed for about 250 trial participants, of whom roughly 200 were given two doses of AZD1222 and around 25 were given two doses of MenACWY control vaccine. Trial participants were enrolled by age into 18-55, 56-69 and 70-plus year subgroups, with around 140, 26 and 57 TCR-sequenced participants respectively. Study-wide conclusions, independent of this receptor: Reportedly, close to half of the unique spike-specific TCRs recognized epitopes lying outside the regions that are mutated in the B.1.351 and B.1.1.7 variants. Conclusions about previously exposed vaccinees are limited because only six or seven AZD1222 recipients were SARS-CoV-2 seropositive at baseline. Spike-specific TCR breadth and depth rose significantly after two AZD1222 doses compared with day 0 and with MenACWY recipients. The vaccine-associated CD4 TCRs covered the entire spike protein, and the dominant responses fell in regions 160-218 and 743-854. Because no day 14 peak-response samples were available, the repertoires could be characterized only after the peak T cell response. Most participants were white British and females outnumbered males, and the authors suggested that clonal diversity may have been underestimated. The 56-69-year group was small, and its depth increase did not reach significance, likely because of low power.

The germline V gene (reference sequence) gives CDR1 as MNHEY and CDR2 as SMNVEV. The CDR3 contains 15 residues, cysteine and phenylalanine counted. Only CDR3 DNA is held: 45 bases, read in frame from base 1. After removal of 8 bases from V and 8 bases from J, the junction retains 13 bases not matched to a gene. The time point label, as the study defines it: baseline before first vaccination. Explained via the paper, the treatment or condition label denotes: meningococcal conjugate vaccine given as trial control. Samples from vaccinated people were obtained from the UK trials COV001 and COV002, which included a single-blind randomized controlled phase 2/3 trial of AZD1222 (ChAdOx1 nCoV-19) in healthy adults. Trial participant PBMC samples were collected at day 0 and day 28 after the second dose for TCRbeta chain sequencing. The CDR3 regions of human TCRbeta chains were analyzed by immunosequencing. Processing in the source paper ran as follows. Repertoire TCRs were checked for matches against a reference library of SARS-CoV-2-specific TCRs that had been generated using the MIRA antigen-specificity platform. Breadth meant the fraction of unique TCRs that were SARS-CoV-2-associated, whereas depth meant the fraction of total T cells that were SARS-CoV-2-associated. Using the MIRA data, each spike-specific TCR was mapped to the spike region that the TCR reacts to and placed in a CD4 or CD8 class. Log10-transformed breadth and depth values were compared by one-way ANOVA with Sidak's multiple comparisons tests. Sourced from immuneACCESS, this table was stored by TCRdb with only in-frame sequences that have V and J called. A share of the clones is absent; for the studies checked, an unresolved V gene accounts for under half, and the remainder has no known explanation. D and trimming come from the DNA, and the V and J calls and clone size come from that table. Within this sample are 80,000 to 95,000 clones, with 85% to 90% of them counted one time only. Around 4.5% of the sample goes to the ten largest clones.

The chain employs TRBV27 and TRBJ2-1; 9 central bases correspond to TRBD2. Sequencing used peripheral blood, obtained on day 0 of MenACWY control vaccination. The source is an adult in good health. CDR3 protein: CASGRGGRALYEQFF. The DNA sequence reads TGTGCCAGCGGGAGGGGCGGGAGGGCCCTCTATGAGCAGTTCTTC.